This TCR beta chain was recovered during a study of tumor-infiltrating lymphocytes in primary liver carcinoma. The overall study: Those enrolled were patients of both sexes, who were aged 30 to 69 years.

From 500 ng of total RNA, TCR beta-specific cDNA was reverse-transcribed using a constant-region primer. Slightly modified ARM-PCR, run as three nested multiplex PCR rounds, produced the TCR beta libraries. A C-beta reverse primer was combined with TRBV1-TRBV30 forward primers in the first two PCR rounds, and each round had around 11 cycles. TCRdb fed the multiplex PCR reads into MiXCR, producing one record per CDR3 protein. The sample yields approximately 330,000 distinct CDR3 sequences, roughly 61% seen once. This clonotype was detected ten times or more. One end of the junction fails to match germline, which may point to a read error. Blood RNA came from unsorted whole blood; germline DNA was also extracted. The germline V gene has CDR1 PRHDT and CDR2 FYEKMQ (reference sequence). The CDR3 loop spans 14 amino acids.

V and J are TRBV13 and TRBJ1-1, with 7 positions matching TRBD1. Material: peripheral blood. The source is a middle-aged man with primary liver carcinoma and hepatitis B virus infection. The CDR3 loop reads CASRLVVTGVEAFF. For the CDR3, the DNA is TGTGCCAGCAGATTAGTGGTAACAGGGGTTGAGGCTTTCTTT.